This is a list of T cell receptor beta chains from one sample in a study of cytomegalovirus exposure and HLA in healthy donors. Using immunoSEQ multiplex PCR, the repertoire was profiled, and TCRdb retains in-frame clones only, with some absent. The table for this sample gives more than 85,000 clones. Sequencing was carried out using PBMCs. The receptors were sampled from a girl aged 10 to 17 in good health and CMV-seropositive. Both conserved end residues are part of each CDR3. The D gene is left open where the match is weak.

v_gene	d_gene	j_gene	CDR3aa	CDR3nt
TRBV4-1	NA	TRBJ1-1	CASSLSPGGRWTEAFF	TGCGCCAGCAGCCTGTCCCCGGGGGGGCGTTGGACTGAAGCTTTCTTT
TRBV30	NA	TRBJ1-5	CAWSGENSNQPQHF	TGTGCCTGGAGTGGAGAGAATAGCAATCAGCCCCAGCATTTT
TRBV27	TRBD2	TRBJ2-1	CASRPGGDDEQFF	TGTGCCAGTCGGCCTGGGGGGGACGATGAGCAGTTCTTC
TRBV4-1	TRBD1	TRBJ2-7	CASSQIIRGQGTDEQYF	TGCGCCAGCAGCCAAATCATCAGGGGACAGGGGACCGACGAGCAGTACTTC
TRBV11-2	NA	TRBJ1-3	CASSLDRVSTGNTIYF	TGTGCCAGCAGCTTAGATCGGGTTTCGACTGGAAACACCATATATTTT
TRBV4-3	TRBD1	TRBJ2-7	CASSQDRDRGAYEQYF	TGCGCCAGCAGCCAAGATCGCGACAGGGGCGCCTACGAGCAGTACTTC
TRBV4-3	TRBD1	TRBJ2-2	CASSHDRASNTGELFF	TGCGCCAGCAGCCATGACAGGGCCTCGAACACCGGGGAGCTGTTTTTT
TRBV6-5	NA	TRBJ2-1	CASSLEQGDNEQFF	TGTGCCAGCAGTTTGGAACAGGGCGACAATGAGCAGTTCTTC
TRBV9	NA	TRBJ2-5	CASSPRQQETQYF	TGTGCCAGCAGCCCAAGACAGCAAGAGACCCAGTACTTC
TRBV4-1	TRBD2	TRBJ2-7	CASSQVSGGAYEQYF	TGCGCCAGCAGCCAAGTCAGCGGGGGAGCCTACGAGCAGTACTTC
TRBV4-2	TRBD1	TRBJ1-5	CASSQIGTGGAGNQPQHF	TGTGCCAGCAGCCAAATAGGGACAGGGGGCGCGGGCAATCAGCCCCAGCATTTT
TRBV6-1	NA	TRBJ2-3	CASSEDGQTDTQYF	TGTGCCAGCAGTGAAGATGGACAGACAGATACGCAGTATTTT
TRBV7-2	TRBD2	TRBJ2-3	CASSARLYSGGATDTQYF	TGTGCCAGCAGCGCCAGACTTTACAGCGGGGGAGCCACAGATACGCAGTATTTT
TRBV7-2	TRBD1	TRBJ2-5	CASSLPTGGWGETQYF	TGTGCCAGCAGCTTACCCACAGGGGGCTGGGGGGAGACCCAGTACTTC
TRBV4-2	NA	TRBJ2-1	CASSQDVTAYNEQFF	TGTGCCAGCAGCCAAGACGTGACAGCGTACAATGAGCAGTTCTTC
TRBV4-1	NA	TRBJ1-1	CASSQDLGGTEAFF	TGCGCCAGCAGCCAAGATCTAGGGGGCACTGAAGCTTTCTTT
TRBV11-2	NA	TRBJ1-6	CASRGLGSYNSPLHF	TGTGCCAGCAGAGGACTCGGCTCCTATAATTCACCCCTCCACTTT
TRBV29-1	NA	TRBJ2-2	CSVSSGTGELFF	TGCAGCGTGTCCTCGGGAACCGGGGAGCTGTTTTTT
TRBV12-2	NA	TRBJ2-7	CASRLARIREEVGYEQYF	TGTGCAAGTCGCTTAGCGCGCATCAGGGAAGAGGTAGGGTACGAGCAGTACTTC
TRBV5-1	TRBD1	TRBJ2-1	CASSQTGNEQFF	TGCGCCAGCAGCCAGACAGGGAATGAGCAGTTCTTC
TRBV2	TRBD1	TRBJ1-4	CASGRDRGLIEKLFF	TGTGCCAGCGGCCGGGACAGGGGCTTGATTGAAAAACTGTTTTTT
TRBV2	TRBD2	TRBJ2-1	CASSGTRGVNEQFF	TGTGCCAGCAGCGGGACTAGGGGGGTTAATGAGCAGTTCTTC
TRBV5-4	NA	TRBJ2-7	CASSFTGKGSYEQYF	TGTGCCAGCAGCTTCACGGGTAAAGGCTCCTACGAGCAGTACTTC
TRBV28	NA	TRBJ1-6	CASNLRGGLPLHF	TGTGCCAGCAACCTCCGCGGCGGACTCCCCCTCCACTTT
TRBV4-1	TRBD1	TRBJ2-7	CASSQGPGGTYEQYF	TGCGCCAGCAGCCAAGGCCCAGGGGGTACGTACGAGCAGTACTTC
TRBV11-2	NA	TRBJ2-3	CASSLGGGTQYF	TGTGCCAGCAGCTTAGGCGGAGGTACGCAGTATTTT
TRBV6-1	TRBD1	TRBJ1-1	CASRKTGLNTEAFF	TGTGCCAGCAGGAAGACAGGGTTGAACACTGAAGCTTTCTTT
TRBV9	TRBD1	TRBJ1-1	CASSLTGENTEAFF	TGTGCCAGCAGCTTGACAGGGGAAAACACTGAAGCTTTCTTT
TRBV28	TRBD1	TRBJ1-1	CASSSGQRNTEAFF	TGTGCCAGCAGTTCGGGACAGCGGAACACTGAAGCTTTCTTT
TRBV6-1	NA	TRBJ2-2	CASSGNGQLGSGELFF	TGTGCCAGCAGTGGGAACGGACAGCTGGGGTCCGGGGAGCTGTTTTTT
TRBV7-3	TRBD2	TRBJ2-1	CASSILAGGWANEQFF	TGTGCCAGCAGCATACTAGCGGGGGGGTGGGCAAATGAGCAGTTCTTC
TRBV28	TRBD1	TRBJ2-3	CASSLTGTGGTDTQYF	TGTGCCAGCAGCCTCACCGGGACAGGGGGCACAGATACGCAGTATTTT
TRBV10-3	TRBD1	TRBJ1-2	CAISEEGQGAYGYTF	TGTGCCATCAGTGAAGAGGGACAGGGAGCTTATGGCTACACCTTC
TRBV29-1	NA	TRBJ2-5	CSVRGEETQYF	TGCAGCGTCAGGGGAGAAGAGACCCAGTACTTC
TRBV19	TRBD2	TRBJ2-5	CASSIRLAGGTETQYF	TGTGCCAGTAGTATTAGACTAGCGGGGGGGACAGAGACCCAGTACTTC
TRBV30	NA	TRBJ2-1	CAWSHTGNEQFF	TGTGCCTGGAGCCACACGGGCAATGAGCAGTTCTTC